A single sample gave rise to the 30 T cell receptor beta chains below, sequenced in a study of blood T cell repertoires in COVID-19 (dated by TCRdb to between 2020 and 2021). Library generation was performed with the immunoSEQ multiplex PCR assay. TCRdb provides this immuneACCESS table in a form limited to in-frame rearrangements. Some clones are lacking; in checked studies, under half of them reflect an unresolved V gene, and why the rest are absent is not known. For this sample the table gives just over 650,000 clones, of which just under 90% were detected only once. Together, the top ten hold roughly 0.25% of the sample. The sequenced sample was peripheral blood. The receptor set was obtained from a woman under 30 with acute or convalescent COVID-19.

The chain couples TRBV27 to TRBJ1-5, with 7 bases fitting TRBD1. With 0 bases clipped from V and 5 bases from J, the junction kept 4 bases outside the gene matches. This CDR3 is built from 15 residues. In germline, CDR1 is MNHEY, CDR2 SMNVEV (reference sequence). The CDR3 loop reads CASSLSGGAHQPQHF. The CDR3 region has the DNA TGTGCCAGCAGTTTATCAGGGGGCGCGCATCAGCCCCAGCATTTT.

This rearrangement joins TRBV7-9 to TRBJ2-1; 10 positions agree with TRBD1. Germline-derived CDR1 and CDR2 are SEHNR and FQNEAQ (reference sequence). The CDR3 has 15 amino acids. The trim removed 5 bases at V and 4 bases at J, leaving 5 bases unmatched. The CDR3, as DNA: TGTGCCAGCAGCAAGGACAGGGGGAATTACAATGAGCAGTTCTTC. Its protein is CASSKDRGNYNEQFF.

The chain carries TRBV5-8 and TRBJ1-4; 8 nucleotides align to TRBD1. Trimming took 2 bases from V and 4 from J; bases not matched to a gene: 4. The CDR3 contains 15 residues. Germline CDR1 SGHTS, CDR2 YDEGEE. The CDR3 protein is CASSLDRGLNEKLFF. The CDR3 nucleotides are TGTGCCAGCAGCTTAGACAGGGGCCTTAATGAAAAACTGTTTTTT.

The V and J genes are TRBV7-8 and TRBJ2-7; D perhaps matches TRBD2 (6 bases). V was clipped by 5 bases and J by 1 base, with 15 bases between them. Germline V lookup: CDR1 SGHVS, CDR2 FQNEAQ. The CDR3 runs 15 residues. CDR3 loop: CASSPQGLLSYEQYF. The CDR3 DNA reads as TGTGCCAGCAGCCCCCAGGGACTCCTGTCCTACGAGCAGTACTTC.

The genes are TRBV27 and TRBJ2-2; possibly TRBD1 for D (6 bases). The CDR3 is 15 amino acids. Germline CDR1 is MNHEY and CDR2 is SMNVEV (reference sequence). Deletions cut 7 bases from V and 0 bases from J, with 12 bases between. The CDR3 reads CASTLGHPNTGELFF. The CDR3 DNA sequence: TGTGCCAGCACCCTGGGACATCCGAACACCGGGGAGCTGTTTTTT.

J is TRBJ1-2 and V is TRBV12-1; the table's D call of TRBD1 was not tested on the DNA. TRBV12-1 is given as a pseudogene. This CDR3 has 15 residues. CDR3 DNA: TGTGCCAGCAGCTTTCGACTTAACCAGGGCGGCGGCTACACCTTC. Translation gives CASSFRLNQGGGYTF.

The genes are TRBV12-5 and TRBJ2-1, with D possibly matching TRBD1 (6 bases). V was trimmed by 0 bases and J by 7 bases, leaving 22 bases between them. Germline loops: CDR1 LGHNT, CDR2 FRNRAP. The CDR3 loop spans 18 amino acids. CDR3 sequence reads: CASGLVSPDRSLQNEQFF. The CDR3 bases are TGTGCTAGTGGTTTGGTTTCCCCCGACAGGTCTCTACAGAATGAGCAGTTCTTC.

This clone came up a few times. The V gene is TRBV7-2, the J gene TRBJ1-2; 7 bases line up with TRBD1. This CDR3 comprises 15 residues. CDR1 is SGHTA, CDR2 FQGNSA, per germline. The ends lost 4 bases at V and 7 bases at J; junction bases unmatched: 12. CDR3 in amino acids: CASSSWRGRTGGYTF. DNA for the CDR3: TGTGCCAGCAGCTCTTGGAGGGGGCGTACGGGTGGCTACACCTTC.

The chain is built from TRBV23-1 and TRBJ2-7, with 10 positions matching TRBD1. TRBV23-1 is an ORF; its function is uncertain. The J segment lost 2 bases and the V segment lost 4 bases, leaving 8 bases of the junction unmatched. This CDR3 spans 16 amino acids. The CDR3 protein is CASSRDRGPITYEQYF. The CDR3, as DNA: TGCGCCAGCAGTCGGGACAGGGGTCCAATTACCTACGAGCAGTACTTC.

This chain joins TRBV5-6 and TRBJ1-2; TRBD1 matches at 8 bases. Per germline, CDR1 SGHDT and CDR2 YYEEEE. V dropped 5 bases and J dropped 5; count of bases not matched to a gene: 17. The CDR3 has 17 amino acids. For the CDR3, the DNA is TGTGCCAGCAGGTGGGGCCGGGGACAGGAGCTCTGGTATGGCTACACCTTC. Residues: CASRWGRGQELWYGYTF.

Details on this clone: This sample includes further DNA sequences coding for the same CDR3. The chain couples TRBV6-1 to TRBJ2-7; 13 positions agree with TRBD2. Trimming removed 3 bases from V and 3 bases from J; junction bases left unmatched: 2. Per germline, CDR1 MNHNS and CDR2 SASEGT. The CDR3 totals 15 residues. CDR3 protein: CASSERTSGGYEQYF. In DNA form, the CDR3 reads TGTGCCAGCAGTGAGAGGACTAGCGGGGGCTACGAGCAGTACTTC.

CDR3 sequence reads: CASSPGTGGFNQPQHF. The DNA of the CDR3 is TGCGCCAGCAGCCCCGGGACAGGGGGGTTCAATCAGCCCCAGCATTTT. V and J are TRBV5-1 and TRBJ1-5; 11 positions match TRBD1. The germline gives CDR1 SGHRS, CDR2 YFSETQ. This CDR3 region has 16 residues. V gave up 4 bases and J gave up 3 bases; unmatched junction bases: 6.

About this clone itself: The same CDR3 also results from other DNA sequences found in this sample. The chain has TRBV6-2 or TRBV6-3 and TRBJ1-5; TRBD1 aligns across 8 bases. The CDR3 totals 14 residues. The germline V gene encodes CDR1 MNHEY and CDR2 SVGEGT. The ends lost 2 bases at V and 6 bases at J; junction bases unmatched: 3. The CDR3, as DNA: TGTGCCAGCAGTTACGGACAGGGCCGTCAGCCCCAGCATTTT. It codes for CASSYGQGRQPQHF.

The V and J genes are TRBV9 and TRBJ1-1, with D possibly TRBD1 on 6 matching bases. The V gene's germline CDR1 is SGDLS and CDR2 YYNGEE. The CDR3 is made up of 15 amino acids. V lost 3 bases and J 5 bases, leaving 17 bases between the germline ends. The CDR3 bases are TGTGCCAGCAGCGATAACGGCGGGGGCTTGACTGAAGCTTTCTTT. Translating gives CASSDNGGGLTEAFF.

The CDR3, as DNA: TGTGCCAGCAGTGAAGCCGGCACCCCATCGGGCACCGGGGAGCTGTTTTTT. Amino acids: CASSEAGTPSGTGELFF. The chain is built from TRBV2 and TRBJ2-2; D gene uncertain. CDR3 length: 17 amino acids. Germline values: CDR1 SNHLY, CDR2 FYNNEI. V lost 0 bases, J lost 4 bases, and 15 bases lay in between. The full variable domain, completed using reference TRBV2 and TRBJ2-2, is EPEVTQTPSHQVTQMGQEVILRCVPISNHLYFYWYRQILGQKVEFLVSFYNNEISEKSEIFDDQFSVERPDGSNFTLKIRSTKLEDSAMYFCASSEAGTPSGTGELFFGEGSRLTVL.

This clone appeared a few times. The genes are TRBV7-9 and TRBJ1-1, with D possibly matching TRBD1 (5 bases). The CDR3 contains 14 residues. V dropped 5 bases and J dropped 7 bases, with 17 bases sitting between them. Germline V gene sequence: CDR1 SEHNR, CDR2 FQNEAQ (reference sequence). CDR3 DNA: TGTGCCAGCAGCACCCCCCGCGGGGCCCTTGAAGCTTTCTTT. It yields the protein CASSTPRGALEAFF.

V is TRBV7-6 and J is TRBJ2-3, with a possible D match to TRBD1 (6 bases). From germline, CDR1 is SGHVS and CDR2 FNYEAQ. V lost 5 bases and J 1 base, leaving 16 bases between the germline ends. The CDR3 runs 16 residues. The CDR3 DNA reads as TGTGCCAGCAGCAGACCCAGGGGACGGGGCACAGATACGCAGTATTTT. The encoded protein is CASSRPRGRGTDTQYF.

J is TRBJ1-5 and V is TRBV28; 7 bases align to TRBD1. Germline trimming cut 3 bases from V and 5 bases from J; bases unmatched to any gene: 10. There are 16 residues in the CDR3. The V gene's germline CDR1 is MDHEN and CDR2 SYDVKM. The CDR3 protein is CASSFRGVTGYQPQHF. DNA for the CDR3: TGTGCCAGCAGTTTTAGGGGGGTGACAGGGTATCAGCCCCAGCATTTT. The full variable domain, in which reference TRBV28 and TRBJ1-5 provide the parts outside the CDR3, is DVKVTQSSRYLVKRTGEKVFLECVQDMDHENMFWYRQDPGLGLRLIYFSYDVKMKEKGDIPEGYSVSREKKERFSLILESASTNQTSMYLCASSFRGVTGYQPQHFGDGTRLSIL.

The chain links TRBV25-1 to TRBJ1-2; 9 bases line up with TRBD1. Germline V gives CDR1 MGHDK, CDR2 SYGVNS. V trimming: 4 bases; J trimming: 6 bases; junction bases outside the gene matches: 15. The CDR3 is 17 residues long. The CDR3 loop is CASSVPGQGVGLNGYTF. CDR3 DNA sequence: TGTGCCAGCAGTGTCCCGGGACAGGGAGTGGGGTTAAATGGCTACACCTTC.

This rearrangement joins TRBV27 to TRBJ2-6; 8 nucleotides align to TRBD1. Per the germline V gene, CDR1 is MNHEY and CDR2 is SMNVEV (reference sequence). This CDR3 comprises 18 residues. Trimming took 0 bases from V and 4 from J; bases not matched to a gene: 8. Here the CDR3 reads CASSLSFLRGRGANVLTF. The DNA of the CDR3 is TGTGCCAGCAGTTTATCCTTCCTCAGGGGGCGAGGGGCCAACGTCCTGACTTTC.

The gene calls are TRBV11-2 and TRBJ2-1; D ambiguous. Between the trimmed V and J ends, which lost 1 base and 3 bases, there was a span of 7 bases. This CDR3 spans 14 amino acids. CDR1 is SGHAT and CDR2 is FQNNGV in the germline V gene. Here the CDR3 DNA reads TGTGCCAGCAGCTTAGGAGCCTACTACAATGAGCAGTTCTTC. Its translation is CASSLGAYYNEQFF.

The rearrangement joins TRBV19 to TRBJ1-5; no reliable D call. This CDR3 region has 12 residues. Trimming took off 5 bases at V and 7 bases at J, with 9 bases between the two ends. Germline CDR1 LNHDA, CDR2 SQIVND (reference sequence). The CDR3 spells CASSPSLQPQHF. The CDR3 DNA is TGTGCCAGTAGTCCCTCTTTGCAGCCCCAGCATTTT.

J is TRBJ1-2 and V is TRBV3-1 (or the pseudogene TRBV3-2); the match to TRBD1 covers 7 bases. The CDR3 is 13 residues long. V lost 5 bases and J lost 2; bases outside the gene matches: 2. Germline CDR1 is LGHDT and CDR2 is YNNKEL (reference sequence). The DNA of the CDR3 is TGTGCCAGCAGCGAACAGGGGAACTATGGCTACACCTTC. This gives the protein CASSEQGNYGYTF.

The CDR3 bases are TGTGCCAGTAACTTCGTTGGAGGGCAGGGGGTCTATGGCTACACCTTC. This sequence encodes CASNFVGGQGVYGYTF. V usage is TRBV19 and J usage is TRBJ1-2; TRBD1 matches at 7 bases. This CDR3 has 16 amino acids. V was pared by 7 bases and J by 4 bases, with 15 bases of the junction left unmatched. CDR1 LNHDA and CDR2 SQIVND come from the germline V gene (reference sequence).

The V call is TRBV7-9, the J call TRBJ2-1; no clear D gene. This CDR3 contains 13 residues. V was trimmed by 4 bases and J by 2 bases, leaving 6 bases between them. CDR1 is SEHNR and CDR2 is FQNEAQ in the germline V gene (reference sequence). The CDR3 protein is CASSYPTYNEQFF. The CDR3, as DNA: TGTGCCAGCAGCTACCCTACCTACAATGAGCAGTTCTTC. Filled out from reference TRBV7-9 and TRBJ2-1, the complete variable domain reads DTGVSQNPRHKITKRGQNVTFRCDPISEHNRLYWYRQTLGQGPEFLTYFQNEAQLEKSRLLSDRFSAERPKGSFSTLEIQRTEQGDSAMYLCASSYPTYNEQFFGPGTRLTVL.

The CDR3 nucleotides are TGTGCCAGCTCGCCTTCCTCAGGGCAGGGCATGGCACCCCTCCACTTT. It encodes CASSPSSGQGMAPLHF. The chain is built from TRBV18 and TRBJ1-6; perhaps TRBD1 as D (5 bases). V lost 6 bases to trimming and J lost 11 bases, with 23 bases between them. This CDR3 has 16 residues. Germline V CDR1 and CDR2: KGHSH, LQKENI.

The chain joins TRBV7-9 to TRBJ2-1, with 8 positions matching TRBD2. The CDR3 totals 14 residues. V lost 5 bases and J lost 8; bases outside the gene matches: 8. CDR1 SEHNR and CDR2 FQNEAQ come from the germline V gene (reference sequence). The CDR3 coding sequence is TGTGCCAGCAGCCCCGGGGGGGCCCTCTATGAGCAGTTCTTC. It yields the protein CASSPGGALYEQFF.

The chain joins TRBV29-1 to TRBJ1-2; the D gene is possibly TRBD1 (5 bases). The germline V gene encodes CDR1 SQVTM and CDR2 ANQGSEA. V lost 8 bases and J lost 0, with 16 bases in between. The CDR3 is 14 residues long. The CDR3 is CSTPDSPTNYGYTF. The CDR3 nucleotides are TGCAGCACCCCAGACAGCCCAACTAACTATGGCTACACCTTC.

The chain uses TRBV28 and TRBJ2-1; D possibly corresponds to TRBD2 (7 bases). The germline CDR1 and CDR2 sequences are MDHEN and SYDVKM. The V and J ends lost 6 bases and 8 bases respectively, with 20 bases between them. The CDR3 covers 15 residues. This chain's CDR3 is CASRPRGWGGYEQFF. The CDR3 coding sequence is TGTGCCAGCAGGCCTCGTGGTTGGGGGGGCTATGAGCAGTTCTTC.

CDR3 sequence (DNA): TGCGCCAGCAGCCAACGGGGCTACGAGCAGTACTTC. As protein: CASSQRGYEQYF. The V gene is TRBV4-1, the J gene TRBJ2-7; D perhaps matches TRBD2 (5 bases). CDR1 is MGHRA and CDR2 is YSYEKL in the germline V gene. There are 12 residues in the CDR3. V was clipped by 2 bases and J by 3 bases, with 5 bases between them.